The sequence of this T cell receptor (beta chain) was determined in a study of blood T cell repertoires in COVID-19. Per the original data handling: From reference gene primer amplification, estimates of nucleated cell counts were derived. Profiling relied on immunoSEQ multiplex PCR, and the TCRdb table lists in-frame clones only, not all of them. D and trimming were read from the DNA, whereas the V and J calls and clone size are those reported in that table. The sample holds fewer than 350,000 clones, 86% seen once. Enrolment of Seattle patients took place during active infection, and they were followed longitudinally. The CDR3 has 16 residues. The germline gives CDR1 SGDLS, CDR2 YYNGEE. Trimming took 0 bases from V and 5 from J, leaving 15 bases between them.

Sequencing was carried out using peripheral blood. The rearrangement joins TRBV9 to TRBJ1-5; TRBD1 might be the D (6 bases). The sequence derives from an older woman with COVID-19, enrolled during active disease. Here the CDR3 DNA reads TGTGCCAGCAGCGTAGTGGCAGGGGCTAGGTATCAGCCCCAGCATTTT. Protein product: CASSVVAGARYQPQHF.